This TCR beta chain is from a study of blood T cells in healthy people across ages. Study findings and constraints: CMV status of donors was not determined, possibly confounding expanded clonotype changes. Relative to aged donors, long-lived donors carried more naive CD4+ cells and displayed higher diversity.

It was with a sample-barcoded 5' primer and a J-beta primer mix that a second PCR of roughly 6 to 11 cycles was run. TCRdb reanalysed the 5' RACE reads using MiXCR and keeps one entry per CDR3 protein. This table holds 890,000 or so distinct CDR3 sequences, around 62% found once. Many counts were recorded for this clonotype. Its antigen is undetermined. This CDR3 is 16 amino acids long. Germline CDR1 reads SEHNR; CDR2 reads FQNEAQ (reference sequence). Losses at the gene ends were 5 bases for V and 0 bases for J; bases not matched to a gene: 7. Sequenced input: blood. This rearrangement joins TRBV7-9 to TRBJ2-4; 7 nucleotides align to TRBD1. This TCR was recovered from a man aged 30-40 years in good health. CDR3 DNA sequence: TGTGCCAGCAGCCCGCGGACAGGACTAGCCAAAAACATTCAGTACTTC. The encoded protein is CASSPRTGLAKNIQYF.